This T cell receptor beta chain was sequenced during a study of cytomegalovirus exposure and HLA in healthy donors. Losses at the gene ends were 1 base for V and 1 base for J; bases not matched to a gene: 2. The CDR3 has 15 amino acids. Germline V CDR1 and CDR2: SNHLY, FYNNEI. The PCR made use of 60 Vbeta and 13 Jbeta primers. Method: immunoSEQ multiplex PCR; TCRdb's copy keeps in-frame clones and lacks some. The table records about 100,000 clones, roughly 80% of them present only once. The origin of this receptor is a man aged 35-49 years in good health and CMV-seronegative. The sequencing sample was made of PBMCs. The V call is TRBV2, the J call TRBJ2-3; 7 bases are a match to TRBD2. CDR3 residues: CASSEVAGGTDTQYF. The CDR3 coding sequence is TGTGCCAGCAGTGAAGTTGCGGGAGGCACAGATACGCAGTATTTT.